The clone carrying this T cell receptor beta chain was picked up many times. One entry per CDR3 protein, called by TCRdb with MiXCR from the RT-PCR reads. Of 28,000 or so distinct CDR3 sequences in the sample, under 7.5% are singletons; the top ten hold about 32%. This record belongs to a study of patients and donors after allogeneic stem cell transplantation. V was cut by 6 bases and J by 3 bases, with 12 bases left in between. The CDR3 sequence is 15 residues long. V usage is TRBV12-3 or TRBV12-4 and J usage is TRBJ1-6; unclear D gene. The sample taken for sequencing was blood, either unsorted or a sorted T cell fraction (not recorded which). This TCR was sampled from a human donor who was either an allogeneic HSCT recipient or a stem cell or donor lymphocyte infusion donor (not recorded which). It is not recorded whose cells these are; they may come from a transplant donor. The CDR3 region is CASRSPGIYNSPLHF. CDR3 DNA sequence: TGTGCCAGCAGATCTCCCGGGATCTATAATTCACCCCTCCACTTT.